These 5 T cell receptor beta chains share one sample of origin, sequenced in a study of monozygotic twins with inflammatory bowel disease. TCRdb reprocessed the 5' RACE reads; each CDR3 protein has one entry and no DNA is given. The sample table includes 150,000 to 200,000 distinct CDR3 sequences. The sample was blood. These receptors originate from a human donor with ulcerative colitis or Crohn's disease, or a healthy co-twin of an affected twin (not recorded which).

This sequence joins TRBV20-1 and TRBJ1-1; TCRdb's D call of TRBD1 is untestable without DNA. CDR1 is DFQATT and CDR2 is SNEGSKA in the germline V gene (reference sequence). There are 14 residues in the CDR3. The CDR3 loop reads CSAREGTGDTEAFF.

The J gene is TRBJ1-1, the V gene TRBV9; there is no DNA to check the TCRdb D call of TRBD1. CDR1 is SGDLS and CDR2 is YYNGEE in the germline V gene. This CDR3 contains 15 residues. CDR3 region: CVSSVSGRGVTEAFF.

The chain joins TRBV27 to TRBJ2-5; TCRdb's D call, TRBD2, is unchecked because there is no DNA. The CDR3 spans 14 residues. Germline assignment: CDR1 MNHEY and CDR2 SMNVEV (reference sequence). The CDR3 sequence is CASSFAGALETQYF.

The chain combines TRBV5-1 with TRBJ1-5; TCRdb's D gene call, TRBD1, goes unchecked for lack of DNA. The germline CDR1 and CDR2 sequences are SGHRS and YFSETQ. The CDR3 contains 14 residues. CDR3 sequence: CASSRDGLNQPQHF.

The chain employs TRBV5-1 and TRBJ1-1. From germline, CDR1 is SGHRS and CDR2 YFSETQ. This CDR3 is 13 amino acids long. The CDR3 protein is CASSFREDTEAFF.